This T cell receptor beta chain was sequenced in a study of identical twins. MiXCR was run by TCRdb on the 5' RACE reads, yielding one entry per CDR3 protein. Among 300,000 or so distinct CDR3 sequences listed, roughly 10% were seen once. With V trimmed by 4 bases and J by 10 bases, 9 bases remained unmatched. Germline lookup yields CDR1 MNHEY and CDR2 SVGAGI. CDR3 length: 16 amino acids. The data also belong to a second study, concerning yellow fever vaccine responses in identical twins.

This TCR came from a young woman in good health. The chain couples TRBV6-5 to TRBJ2-1; TRBD2 matches at 14 bases. The specimen was CD8+ T cells sorted from blood. The CDR3 protein is CASSSPTSGRAGEQFF. CDR3 sequence (DNA): TGTGCCAGCAGTTCCCCGACTAGCGGGAGGGCCGGCGAGCAGTTCTTC.